This paragraph covers one TCR beta chain sequence. Its antigen is unidentified. TCRdb re-called the 5' RACE reads through MiXCR, storing one row per CDR3 protein. Of 350,000 to 450,000 distinct CDR3 sequences in the sample, 25% to 30% are singletons; the top ten hold about 0.89%. The trim removed 6 bases at V and 4 bases at J, leaving 22 bases unmatched. Germline V CDR1 and CDR2: DFQATT, SNEGSKA (reference sequence). The CDR3 runs to 18 residues. The entry originates in a study of CD8 T cells in ankylosing spondylitis. General observations from the study: Characteristic, it appeared, of ankylosing spondylitis blood was a TCR beta motif of fewer than 10 highly homologous variants. Reactive arthritis synovial fluid and blood were previously reported to contain some motif variants.

The rearrangement uses TRBV20-1 and TRBJ2-7, with 9 bases matching TRBD1. The clonotype originates from a male donor with ankylosing spondylitis. Source material: blood, either unsorted or a sorted T cell fraction (not recorded which). The CDR3 loop is CSATGQLWGQGKVYEQYF. The CDR3 DNA reads TGCAGTGCCACAGGCCAGTTGTGGGGACAGGGAAAGGTTTACGAGCAGTACTTC.